The sequence of this T cell receptor (beta chain) was determined in a study of T cell repertoires in cytomegalovirus infection. Study at large: Recently identified HLA-C-restricted and well-studied HLA-B-restricted CMV epitopes were used. In public TCR beta signatures, there were indications of both CMV infection and matching HLA type.

General study results and limits: Public TCR beta family frequency separated CMV-and-HLA carriers, including in an independent cohort.

TCRdb reanalysed the reads using MiXCR and keeps one entry per CDR3 protein. Of 600,000 to 700,000 distinct CDR3 sequences listed, around 32% were seen once; the top ten hold approximately 18%. The CDR3 is 19 residues long. V lost 5 bases and J lost 4, with 27 bases in between. A note on this clonotype: Its antigen is undetermined.

The sequence derives from a human donor in good health (CMV status not recorded). Some clones in this sample may be carry-over from other donors' samples. This chain uses TRBV12-3 or TRBV12-4 with TRBJ1-5; no reliable D call. Specimen: cultured PBMCs, collected from culture after CMV antigen stimulation. The DNA of the CDR3 is TGTGCCAGCAGTCCCAACCCCCTCTCGTCGCGAAGGAGGAATCAGCCCCAGCATTTT. It codes for CASSPNPLSSRRRNQPQHF.